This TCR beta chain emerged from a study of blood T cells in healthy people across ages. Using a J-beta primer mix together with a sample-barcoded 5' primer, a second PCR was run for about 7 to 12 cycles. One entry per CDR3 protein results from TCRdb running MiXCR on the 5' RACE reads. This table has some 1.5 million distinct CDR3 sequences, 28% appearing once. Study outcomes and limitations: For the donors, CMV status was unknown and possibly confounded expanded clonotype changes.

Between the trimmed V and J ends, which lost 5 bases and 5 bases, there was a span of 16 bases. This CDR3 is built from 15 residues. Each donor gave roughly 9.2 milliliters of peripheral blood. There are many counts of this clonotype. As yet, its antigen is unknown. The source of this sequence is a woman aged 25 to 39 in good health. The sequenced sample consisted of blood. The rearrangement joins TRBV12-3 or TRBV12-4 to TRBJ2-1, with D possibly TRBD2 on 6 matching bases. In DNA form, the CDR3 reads TGTGCCAGCAGTGCCCGGGACTCTCTAAACAATGAGCAGTTCTTC. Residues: CASSARDSLNNEQFF.